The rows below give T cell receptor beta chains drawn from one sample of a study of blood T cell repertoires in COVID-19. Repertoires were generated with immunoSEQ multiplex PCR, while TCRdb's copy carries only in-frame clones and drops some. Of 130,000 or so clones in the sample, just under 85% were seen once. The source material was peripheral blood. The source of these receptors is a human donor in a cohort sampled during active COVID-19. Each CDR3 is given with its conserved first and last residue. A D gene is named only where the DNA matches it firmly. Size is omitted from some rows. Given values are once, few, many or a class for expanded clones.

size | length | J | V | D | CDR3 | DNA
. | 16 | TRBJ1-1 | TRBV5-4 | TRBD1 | CASSLGKGAGYSEAFF | TGTGCCAGCAGCTTGGGGAAGGGGGCAGGGTATTCTGAAGCTTTCTTT
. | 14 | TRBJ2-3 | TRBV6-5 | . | CASSSPRGSDTQYF | TGTGCCAGCAGTTCCCCTCGGGGGTCAGATACGCAGTATTTT
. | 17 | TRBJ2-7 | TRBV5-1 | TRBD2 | CASSLEASGKATYEQYF | TGCGCCAGCAGCCTAGAGGCTAGCGGGAAAGCGACCTACGAGCAGTACTTC
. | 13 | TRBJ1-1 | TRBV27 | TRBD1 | CASSFGQGAEAFF | TGTGCCAGCAGTTTCGGACAGGGCGCTGAAGCTTTCTTT
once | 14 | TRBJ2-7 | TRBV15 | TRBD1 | CATRIPGQPTEQYF | TGTGCCACCAGGATTCCGGGACAGCCTACGGAGCAGTACTTC
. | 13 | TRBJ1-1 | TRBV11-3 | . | CASSSRTSTEAFF | TGTGCCAGCAGCTCCCGGACATCCACTGAAGCTTTCTTT
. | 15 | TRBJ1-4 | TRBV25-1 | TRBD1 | CASSGGTVINEKLFF | TGTGCCAGCAGTGGGGGGACAGTCATTAATGAAAAACTGTTTTTT
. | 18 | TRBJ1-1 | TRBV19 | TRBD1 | CASSFEWTGAPSNTEAFF | TGTGCCAGTAGTTTTGAATGGACAGGGGCCCCTTCGAACACTGAAGCTTTCTTT
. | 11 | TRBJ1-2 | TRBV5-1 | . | CASSENYGYTF | TGCGCCAGCAGCGAGAACTATGGCTACACCTTC
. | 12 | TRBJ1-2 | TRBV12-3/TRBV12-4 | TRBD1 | CASSLGQGVLYF | TGTGCCAGCAGTTTAGGACAGGGGGTTTTGTACTTC
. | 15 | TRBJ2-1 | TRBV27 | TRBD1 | CASRRGQGARNEQFF | TGTGCCAGCAGGAGGGGACAGGGGGCGCGAAATGAGCAGTTCTTC
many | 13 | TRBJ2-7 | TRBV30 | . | CASAIDRAYEQYF | TGTGCCTCCGCTATTGACAGAGCCTACGAGCAGTACTTC
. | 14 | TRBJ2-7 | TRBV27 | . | CASSLKFSSYEQYF | TGTGCCAGCAGTTTGAAGTTTAGCAGCTACGAGCAGTACTTC
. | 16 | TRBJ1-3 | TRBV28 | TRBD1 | CASTQPGQASGNTIYF | TGTGCCAGCACCCAACCGGGACAGGCCTCTGGAAACACCATATATTTT
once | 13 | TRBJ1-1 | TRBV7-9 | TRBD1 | CASSLRDSGEAFF | TGTGCCAGCAGCCTCCGGGACAGTGGAGAAGCTTTCTTT
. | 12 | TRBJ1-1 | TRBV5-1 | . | CASSPQGTEAFF | TGCGCCAGCAGCCCGCAGGGTACTGAAGCTTTCTTT
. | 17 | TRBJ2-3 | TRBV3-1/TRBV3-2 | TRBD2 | CASSPSQRGISTDTQYF | TGTGCCAGCAGCCCCTCACAGCGGGGGATATCCACAGATACGCAGTATTTT
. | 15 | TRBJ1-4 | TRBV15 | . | CATARGGGGNEKLFF | TGTGCCACCGCCCGGGGAGGGGGGGGTAATGAAAAACTGTTTTTT
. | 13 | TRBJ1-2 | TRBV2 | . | CASSVVENYGYTF | TGTGCCAGCAGTGTCGTAGAGAACTATGGCTACACCTTC
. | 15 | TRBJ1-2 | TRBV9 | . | CASSVDSGSNYGYTF | TGTGCCAGCAGCGTAGATTCAGGGTCCAACTATGGCTACACCTTC
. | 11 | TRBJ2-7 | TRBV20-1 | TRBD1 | CSATGGYEQYF | TGCAGTGCTACAGGGGGCTACGAGCAGTACTTC
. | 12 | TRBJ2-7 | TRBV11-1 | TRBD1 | CASSSGQGSGYF | TGTGCCAGCAGCTCGGGACAGGGGTCTGGGTACTTC
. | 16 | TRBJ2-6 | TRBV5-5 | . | CASSLVTGSGANVLTF | TGTGCCAGCAGCTTGGTTACGGGATCGGGGGCCAACGTCCTGACTTTC
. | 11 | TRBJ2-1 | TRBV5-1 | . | CASSSYNEQFF | TGCGCCAGCAGCTCTTACAATGAGCAGTTCTTC
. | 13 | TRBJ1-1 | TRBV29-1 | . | CSVEGGGGTEAFF | TGCAGCGTTGAGGGTGGCGGGGGCACTGAAGCTTTCTTT